This T cell receptor (beta chain) was sequenced in a study of blood T cell repertoires in COVID-19. Germline V lookup: CDR1 SGDLS, CDR2 YYNGEE. Trimming at V came to 3 bases and at J to 4 bases, leaving 3 bases not matched to a gene. The length of the CDR3 is 15 residues. Participant-reported clinical history was the basis for cohort assignment. As processed by the authors: Reference gene primers were amplified, and this amplification served to estimate nucleated cell counts. The data were produced by immunoSEQ multiplex PCR, yet TCRdb's version contains in-frame clones alone and is incomplete. Clone size and V and J calls were adopted from that table, with D and trimming inferred from the DNA. The sample yields 150,000 to 200,000 clones, around 87% seen once.

V usage is TRBV9 and J usage is TRBJ2-1; 11 positions agree with TRBD2. The TCR comes from a woman aged 25 to 45 who had recovered from COVID-19. Input material: PBMCs or T cells enriched from blood (not recorded which). The CDR3 nucleotides are TGTGCCAGCAGCGCAACTAGCGGGAGTTACAATGAGCAGTTCTTC. Its translation is CASSATSGSYNEQFF. The full variable domain, with the rest looked up from reference TRBV9 and TRBJ2-1, is DSGVTQTPKHLITATGQRVTLRCSPRSGDLSVYWYQQSLDQGLQFLIQYYNGEERAKGNILERFSAQQFPDLHSELNLSSLELGDSALYFCASSATSGSYNEQFFGPGTRLTVL.